This TCR beta chain stems from a study of CD8 T cells in Susac syndrome. Roughly 0.5 to 1 ug RNA was reverse transcribed with random hexamers. Multiplex immunoSEQ PCR targeted 54 Vbeta and 13 Jbeta TCR beta segments. TCRdb re-called the immunoSEQ multiplex PCR reads with MiXCR, one entry per CDR3 protein. The sample carries around 130,000 distinct CDR3 sequences, approximately 94% recorded once. V lost 5 bases and J lost 9, with 22 bases in between. CDR1 and CDR2 (germline): SGHTA, FQGNSA. This CDR3 region has 15 residues. Sequencing of TCR beta, carried out with a high-throughput approach, was applied to CD8+ and CD4+ T cells from the blood.

The origin of this receptor is a human donor with multiple sclerosis. The chain carries TRBV7-2 and TRBJ1-1, with D unresolved. Source material: CD4+ T cells from PBMCs. The CDR3 loop is CASSPSTGKPPQAFF. The CDR3, as DNA: TGTGCCAGCAGCCCATCTACGGGCAAGCCTCCACAAGCTTTCTTT.